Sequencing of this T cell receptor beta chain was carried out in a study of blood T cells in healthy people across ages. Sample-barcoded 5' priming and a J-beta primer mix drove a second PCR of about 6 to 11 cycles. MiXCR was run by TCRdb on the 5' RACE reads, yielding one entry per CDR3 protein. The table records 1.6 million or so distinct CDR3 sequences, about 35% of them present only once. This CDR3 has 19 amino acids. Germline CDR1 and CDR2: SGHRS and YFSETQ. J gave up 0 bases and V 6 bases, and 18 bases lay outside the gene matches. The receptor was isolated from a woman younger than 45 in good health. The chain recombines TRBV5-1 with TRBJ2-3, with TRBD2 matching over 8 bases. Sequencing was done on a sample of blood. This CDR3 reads CASKSGRPLTSSSTDTQYF. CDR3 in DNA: TGCGCCAGCAAAAGCGGGAGACCCCTCACCTCGTCTAGCACAGATACGCAGTATTTT.